The 27 T cell receptor beta chains listed next were all sequenced from one sample in a study of OX40 agonist ivuxolimab in advanced cancers. Profiling relied on immunoSEQ multiplex PCR, and the TCRdb table lists in-frame clones only, not all of them. The table lists 84,000 or so clones, 85% to 95% of them singletons. The starting material was CD4+ or CD8+ T cells sorted from blood, obtained in a trial of the OX40 agonist ivuxolimab. Source of these receptors: an adult with an advanced solid tumor such as melanoma, head and neck, liver or kidney cancer.

The chain recombines TRBV4-1 with TRBJ2-6; D is perhaps TRBD1 or TRBD2 (5 bases each). The CDR3 runs to 16 residues. Trimming took off 4 bases at V and 0 bases at J, with 10 bases between the two ends. From germline, CDR1 is MGHRA and CDR2 YSYEKL. CDR3 region: CASSPSGASGANVLTF. DNA for the CDR3: TGCGCCAGCAGCCCATCCGGGGCCTCTGGGGCCAACGTCCTGACTTTC.

V is TRBV4-1 and J is TRBJ1-5; D remains ambiguous. The CDR3 covers 17 residues. V lost 4 bases and J 0 bases, leaving 16 bases between the germline ends. From germline, CDR1 is MGHRA and CDR2 YSYEKL. CDR3 in amino acids: CASSPVPPGFSNQPQHF. The CDR3 nucleotides read TGCGCCAGCAGCCCGGTCCCCCCCGGCTTTAGCAATCAGCCCCAGCATTTT.

This chain joins TRBV2 and TRBJ2-7, with D possibly TRBD2 on 6 matching bases. From germline, CDR1 is SNHLY and CDR2 FYNNEI. V dropped 0 bases and J dropped 4 bases, with 10 bases sitting between them. The CDR3 totals 14 residues. The CDR3 here is CASSEALEGYEQYF. In DNA, the CDR3 is TGTGCCAGCAGTGAAGCTTTGGAGGGTTACGAGCAGTACTTC.

This clone has just one count. The chain is built from TRBV19 and TRBJ2-3, with D possibly being TRBD1 (5 bases). The length of the CDR3 is 13 residues. Trimming removed 6 bases from V and 3 bases from J, with 10 bases in between. Per the germline V gene, CDR1 is LNHDA and CDR2 is SQIVND (reference sequence). CDR3 in DNA: TGTGCCAGTAGCCAGGGTTGGACAGATACGCAGTATTTT. It encodes CASSQGWTDTQYF.

In DNA form, the CDR3 reads TGTGCCAGCAGCTTGTGGGCAGGGGAGACCCAGTACTTC. Amino acids: CASSLWAGETQYF. This chain joins TRBV5-8 and TRBJ2-5, with D possibly being TRBD1 (5 bases). With 1 base removed from V and 5 bases from J, the gap between germline ends came to 9 bases. CDR3 length: 13 amino acids. CDR1 and CDR2 (germline): SGHTS, YDEGEE.

This clone appeared once. This sequence joins TRBV7-2 and TRBJ2-7, with D perhaps being TRBD1 or TRBD2 (5 bases each). Germline V CDR1 and CDR2: SGHTA, FQGNSA. This CDR3 contains 14 residues. Trimming left V 5 bases short and J 6 bases short, with 17 bases between. CDR3 DNA sequence: TGTGCCAGCAGCCTTGCCGGGACCTCGGCCGAGCAGTACTTC. Translated: CASSLAGTSAEQYF. The full variable domain, its missing parts supplied by reference TRBV7-2 and TRBJ2-7, is GAGVSQSPSNKVTEKGKDVELRCDPISGHTALYWYRQSLGQGLEFLIYFQGNSAPDKSGLPSDRFSAERTGGSVSTLTIQRTQQEDSAVYLCASSLAGTSAEQYFGPGTRLTVT.

The genes are TRBV4-2 and TRBJ2-7; tentatively, D is TRBD1 (5 bases). V lost 1 base to trimming and J lost 6 bases, with 16 bases between them. This CDR3 contains 15 residues. Germline CDR1 LGHNA, CDR2 YNFKEQ. In DNA form, the CDR3 reads TGTGCCAGCAGCCAAGGACCCGGTCAGGGCGGCGAGCAGTACTTC. The encoded protein is CASSQGPGQGGEQYF.

The genes are TRBV5-1 and TRBJ2-2, with 10 positions matching TRBD2. Germline loops: CDR1 SGHRS, CDR2 YFSETQ. Trimming at V came to 4 bases and at J to 3 bases, leaving 12 bases not matched to a gene. The CDR3 length is 18 residues. Here the CDR3 reads CASSLWQASGGDTGELFF. In nucleotides, the CDR3 is TGCGCCAGCAGCCTATGGCAGGCCAGCGGGGGGGACACCGGGGAGCTGTTTTTT.

This clone was seen only a few times. The chain employs TRBV28 and TRBJ1-1; D possibly corresponds to TRBD1 (5 bases). In germline, CDR1 is MDHEN, CDR2 SYDVKM. The CDR3 is made up of 13 amino acids. Trimming shortened V by 9 bases and J by 5 bases, and 16 bases separated the two germline ends. The CDR3 loop is CASSDSGDTEAFF. The CDR3 DNA follows: TGTGCCAGTTCCGACAGCGGTGATACTGAAGCTTTCTTT.

V and J are TRBV9 and TRBJ2-1; 12 nucleotides agree with TRBD2. The CDR3 sequence is 15 residues long. Germline CDR1 is SGDLS and CDR2 is YYNGEE. V shed 4 bases, J shed 6 bases, and the junction held 5 bases outside the gene matches. The CDR3 bases are TGTGCCAGCAGCCGAGAGACTAGCGGGAGCAATGAGCAGTTCTTC. As protein: CASSRETSGSNEQFF.

CDR3 residues: CASSLDSGYQPQHF. CDR3 in DNA: TGTGCCAGCAGCTTAGACTCGGGGTATCAGCCCCAGCATTTT. This chain uses TRBV7-2 with TRBJ1-5; D is undetermined. Trimming pared 1 base from V and 5 bases from J, leaving 9 bases between. Germline V gene sequence: CDR1 SGHTA, CDR2 FQGNSA. The length of the CDR3 is 14 residues. Drawing the rest from reference TRBV7-2 and TRBJ1-5, the complete variable domain is GAGVSQSPSNKVTEKGKDVELRCDPISGHTALYWYRQSLGQGLEFLIYFQGNSAPDKSGLPSDRFSAERTGGSVSTLTIQRTQQEDSAVYLCASSLDSGYQPQHFGDGTRLSIL.

V usage is TRBV5-4 and J usage is TRBJ1-2, with D maybe TRBD1 (6 bases). Germline V gives CDR1 SGHNT, CDR2 YYREEE (reference sequence). This CDR3 has 14 residues. V was trimmed by 3 bases and J by 2 bases, leaving 11 bases between them. CDR3 DNA: TGTGCCAGCAGCTCGGGACAAAGCAACTATGGCTACACCTTC. Its protein product is CASSSGQSNYGYTF.

The chain is built from TRBV6-6 and TRBJ2-6, with TRBD1 matching 9 bases. Germline V gene data show CDR1 as MNHNY and CDR2 as SVGAGI (reference sequence). The trim removed 7 bases at V and 1 base at J, leaving 5 bases unmatched. The CDR3 runs to 16 residues. CDR3 DNA sequence: TGTGCCAGCAAGGAGACAGGGGGATCTGGGGCCAACGTCCTGACTTTC. The encoded protein is CASKETGGSGANVLTF.

The V call is TRBV5-1, the J call TRBJ2-7; possibly TRBD1 or TRBD2 for D (5 bases each). This CDR3 comprises 13 residues. The V and J ends lost 4 bases and 5 bases respectively, with 13 bases between them. Germline V CDR1 and CDR2: SGHRS, YFSETQ. CDR3 residues: CASSAGTEDEQYF. The DNA for the CDR3 is TGCGCCAGCAGCGCCGGGACGGAAGACGAGCAGTACTTC.

The J gene is TRBJ2-5, the V gene TRBV5-1, with TRBD1 as a possible D gene (6 bases). From germline, CDR1 is SGHRS and CDR2 YFSETQ. Trimming cost V 0 bases and J 7 bases, with 16 bases left between them. The CDR3 has 15 amino acids. For the CDR3, the DNA is TGCGCCAGCAGCTTGGCCGGGACAACACTAACGACCCAGTACTTC. It codes for CASSLAGTTLTTQYF.

The chain uses TRBV27 and TRBJ1-4, with D possibly being TRBD1 (5 bases). Trimming left V 4 bases short and J 5 bases short, with 11 bases between. The CDR3 runs 14 residues. Germline CDR1 MNHEY, CDR2 SMNVEV (reference sequence). The CDR3 bases are TGTGCCAGCAGTTGGAGGGACGGAAATGAAAAACTGTTTTTT. Encoded protein: CASSWRDGNEKLFF.

V gene TRBV6-6 combines with J gene TRBJ2-3, with D perhaps matching TRBD1 (6 bases). CDR3 size: 14 residues. Germline V gene lookup returns CDR1 MNHNY and CDR2 SVGAGI (reference sequence). V dropped 6 bases and J dropped 2 bases, with 12 bases sitting between them. The CDR3 DNA reads as TGTGCCAGCAGCTCGGGACACCCCACAGATACGCAGTATTTT. Amino acid sequence: CASSSGHPTDTQYF.

The sample holds a few counts of this clone. This chain joins TRBV5-1 and TRBJ1-1, with D possibly being TRBD1 (5 bases). This CDR3 is built from 14 residues. V lost 0 bases, J lost 6 bases, and 12 bases lay in between. CDR1 and CDR2 (germline): SGHRS, YFSETQ. The DNA for the CDR3 is TGCGCCAGCAGCTTGGGGGGGACTCTCTCTGAAGCTTTCTTT. This encodes CASSLGGTLSEAFF.

This chain links TRBV2 with TRBJ1-1; D possibly corresponds to TRBD1 (5 bases). This CDR3 is 13 amino acids long. Germline CDR1 reads SNHLY; CDR2 reads FYNNEI. Deletions cut 6 bases from V and 5 bases from J, with 13 bases between. The CDR3 nucleotides read TGTGCCAGCAGACAGGACATACAGACTGAAGCTTTCTTT. It specifies CASRQDIQTEAFF.

This clone occurred once. This rearrangement joins TRBV2 to TRBJ2-1; 8 bases fit TRBD2. This CDR3 has 14 residues. From germline, CDR1 is SNHLY and CDR2 FYNNEI. After removal of 8 bases from V and 5 bases from J, the junction contained 8 bases not matched to a gene. CDR3 sequence reads: CASQAGVGDNEQFF. The CDR3 DNA is TGTGCCAGCCAAGCGGGAGTGGGAGACAATGAGCAGTTCTTC.

The chain uses TRBV19 and TRBJ1-2, with D unclear. The CDR3 contains 11 residues. The V gene's germline CDR1 is LNHDA and CDR2 SQIVND (reference sequence). The V and J ends lost 3 bases and 8 bases respectively, with 7 bases between them. The CDR3 loop is CASSMQAGYTF. The CDR3 bases are TGTGCCAGTAGTATGCAGGCCGGCTACACCTTC.

The J gene is TRBJ2-5, the V gene TRBV19; TRBD2 might be the D (5 bases). The germline gives CDR1 LNHDA, CDR2 SQIVND (reference sequence). There are 16 residues in the CDR3. Trimming removed 3 bases at V and 2 bases at J, with 16 bases between. The DNA of the CDR3 is TGTGCCAGTAGTATTAGGAGTTTCGGGGTGCAAGAGACCCAGTACTTC. This encodes CASSIRSFGVQETQYF.

V usage is TRBV18 and J usage is TRBJ2-7; 8 bases fit TRBD2. This CDR3 has 15 residues. The germline gives CDR1 KGHSH, CDR2 LQKENI. The trim removed 6 bases at V and 7 bases at J, leaving 14 bases unmatched. This CDR3 is CASSPTRLAGQEQYF. As DNA, the CDR3 is TGTGCCAGCTCTCCCACGCGGCTAGCGGGCCAAGAGCAGTACTTC.

The J gene is TRBJ1-6, the V gene TRBV5-4; 9 positions agree with TRBD1. This CDR3 is built from 15 residues. V shed 6 bases, J shed 9 bases, and the junction held 10 bases outside the gene matches. Germline-derived CDR1 and CDR2 are SGHNT and YYREEE (reference sequence). For the CDR3, the DNA is TGTGCCAGCACCGATACTGGGACAGGGCGTTCACCCCTCCACTTT. Its protein is CASTDTGTGRSPLHF.

CDR3 protein: CASSLGSGTAYNEQFF. As DNA, the CDR3 is TGTGCCAGCAGCTTGGGCTCTGGGACAGCCTACAATGAGCAGTTCTTC. The chain employs TRBV5-4 and TRBJ2-1, with 7 bases that match TRBD1. CDR3 length equals 16 residues. Per germline, CDR1 SGHNT and CDR2 YYREEE (reference sequence). V shed 0 bases, J shed 2 bases, and the junction held 5 bases outside the gene matches.

The V call is TRBV28, the J call TRBJ2-5, with D unclear. Germline V gives CDR1 MDHEN, CDR2 SYDVKM. The CDR3 loop spans 14 amino acids. V was shortened by 4 bases and J by 1 base, with 10 bases between the two germline ends. In nucleotides, the CDR3 is TGTGCCAGCAGTTCTGGCCAGCTCCAAGAGACCCAGTACTTC. It encodes CASSSGQLQETQYF.

This chain connects TRBV11-3 to TRBJ2-3, with TRBD2 as a possible D gene (7 bases). Germline CDR1 reads SGHNT; CDR2 reads YENEEA. The CDR3 runs 15 residues. The V end lost 5 bases, the J end lost 2 bases, and 14 bases lay between the germline ends. For the CDR3, the DNA is TGTGCCAGCAGCACTCCGGGGGGCCCCACAGATACGCAGTATTTT. It is translated as CASSTPGGPTDTQYF.